This T cell receptor beta chain was captured in a study of blood T cell repertoires in COVID-19. Study-wide context: From the United States, Italy and Spain came samples of acute and convalescent COVID-19.

Authors' processing steps: How many nucleated cells were present was estimated from reference gene primer amplification. Generated by immunoSEQ multiplex PCR, the TCRdb table keeps only in-frame clones and is missing some. That table is the source of V, J and clone size, and D and trimming were worked out from the DNA. The sample has a few hundred thousand clones, roughly nine tenths seen once. CDR3 length equals 12 residues. Germline V CDR1 and CDR2: MNHEY, SMNVEV (reference sequence). Trimming left V 3 bases short and J 3 bases short, with 3 bases between. Recruitment covered roughly 24 US areas and drew participants whose ages spanned roughly 18 to 100 years. Symptom resolution, clearance, or two negative PCRs marked donors in Cohort 3 as recovered.

This chain uses TRBV27 with TRBJ1-5; no clear D. The origin of this receptor is a woman aged 25 to 39 who had recovered from COVID-19. The sequencing input was PBMCs or T cells enriched from blood (not recorded which). The CDR3 DNA sequence: TGTGCCAGCAGTTTTTACAATCAGCCCCAGCATTTT. Translated: CASSFYNQPQHF.